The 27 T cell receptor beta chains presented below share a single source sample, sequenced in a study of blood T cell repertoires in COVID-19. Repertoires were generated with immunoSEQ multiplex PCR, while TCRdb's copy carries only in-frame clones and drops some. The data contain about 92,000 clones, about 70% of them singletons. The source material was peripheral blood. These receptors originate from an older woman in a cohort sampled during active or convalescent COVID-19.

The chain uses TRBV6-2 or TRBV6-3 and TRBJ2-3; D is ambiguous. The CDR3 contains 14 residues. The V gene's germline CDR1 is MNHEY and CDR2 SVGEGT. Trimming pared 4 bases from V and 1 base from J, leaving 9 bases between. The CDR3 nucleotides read TGTGCCAGCAGTTCCCCTACCGGCACAGATACGCAGTATTTT. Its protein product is CASSSPTGTDTQYF.

CDR3 nucleotides: TGTGCCAGCAGCCAGGACCAGCGGGGGGGCCAGAATGAGCAGTTCTTC. It is translated as CASSQDQRGGQNEQFF. The chain links TRBV4-2 to TRBJ2-1; TRBD2 aligns across 10 bases. V trimming: 3 bases; J trimming: 7 bases; junction bases outside the gene matches: 9. Germline loops: CDR1 LGHNA, CDR2 YNFKEQ. The CDR3 loop spans 16 amino acids.

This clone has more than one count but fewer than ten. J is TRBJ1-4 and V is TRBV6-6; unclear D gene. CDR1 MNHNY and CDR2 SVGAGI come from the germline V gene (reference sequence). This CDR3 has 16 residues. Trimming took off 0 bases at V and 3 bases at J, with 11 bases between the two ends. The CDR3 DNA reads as TGTGCCAGCAGTTACTCGGGATTCGGGGCTAATGAAAAACTGTTTTTT. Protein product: CASSYSGFGANEKLFF.

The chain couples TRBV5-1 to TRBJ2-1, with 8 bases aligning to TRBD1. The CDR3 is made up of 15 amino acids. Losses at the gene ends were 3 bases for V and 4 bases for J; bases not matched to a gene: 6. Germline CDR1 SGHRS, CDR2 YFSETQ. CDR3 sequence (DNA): TGCGCCAGCAGCTCCCTACAGGGGGGTTACAATGAGCAGTTCTTC. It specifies CASSSLQGGYNEQFF.

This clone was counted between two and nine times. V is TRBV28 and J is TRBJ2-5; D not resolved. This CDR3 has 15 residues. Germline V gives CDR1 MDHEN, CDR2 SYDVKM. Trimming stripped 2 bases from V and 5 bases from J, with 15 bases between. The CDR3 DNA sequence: TGTGCCAGCAGTTTAAGAGCGAGTCCGACGGAGACCCAGTACTTC. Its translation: CASSLRASPTETQYF.

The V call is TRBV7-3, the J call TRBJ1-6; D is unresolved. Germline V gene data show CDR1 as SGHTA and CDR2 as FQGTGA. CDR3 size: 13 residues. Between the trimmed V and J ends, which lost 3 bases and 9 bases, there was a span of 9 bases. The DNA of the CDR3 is TGTGCCAGCAGCTTTCAGTCCTTTTCACCCCTCCACTTT. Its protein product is CASSFQSFSPLHF.

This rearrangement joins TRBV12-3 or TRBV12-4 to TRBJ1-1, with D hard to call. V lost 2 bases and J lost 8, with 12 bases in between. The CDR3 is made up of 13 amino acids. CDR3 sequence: CASSLLGVGEAFF. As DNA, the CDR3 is TGTGCCAGCAGTTTACTGGGAGTGGGCGAAGCTTTCTTT.

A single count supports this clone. CDR3 bases: TGTGCCAGTAGTATGACAGGGGAATTCGGTCAGCCCCAGCATTTT. This codes for CASSMTGEFGQPQHF. This chain connects TRBV19 to TRBJ1-5, with TRBD1 matching 8 bases. V lost 3 bases, J lost 6 bases, and 7 bases stayed unmatched. The CDR3 sequence is 15 residues long. Germline V gene lookup returns CDR1 LNHDA and CDR2 SQIVND (reference sequence).

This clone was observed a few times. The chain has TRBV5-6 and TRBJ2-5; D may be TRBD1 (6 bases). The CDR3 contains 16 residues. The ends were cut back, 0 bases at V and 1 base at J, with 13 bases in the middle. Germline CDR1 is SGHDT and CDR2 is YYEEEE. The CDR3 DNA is TGTGCCAGCAGCTTGGTAGGCAGGGGAGCCCAAGAGACCCAGTACTTC. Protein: CASSLVGRGAQETQYF.

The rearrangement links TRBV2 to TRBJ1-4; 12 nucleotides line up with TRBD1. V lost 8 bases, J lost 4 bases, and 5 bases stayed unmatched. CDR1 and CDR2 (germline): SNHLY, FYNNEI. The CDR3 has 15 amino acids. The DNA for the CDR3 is TGTGCCAGCGGGGACAGGGGGCTTAATAATGAAAAACTGTTTTTT. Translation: CASGDRGLNNEKLFF.

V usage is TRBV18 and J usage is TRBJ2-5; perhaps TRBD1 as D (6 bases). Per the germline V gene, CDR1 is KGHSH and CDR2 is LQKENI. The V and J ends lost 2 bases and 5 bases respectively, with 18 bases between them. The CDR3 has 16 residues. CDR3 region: CASSPTLGQGLETQYF. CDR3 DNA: TGTGCCAGCTCACCAACCCTAGGGCAGGGGTTGGAGACCCAGTACTTC.

This CDR3 is CASSHTKVGADTQYF. CDR3 sequence (DNA): TGTGCCAGCAGCCATACCAAGGTAGGGGCAGATACGCAGTATTTT. The rearrangement links TRBV4-2 to TRBJ2-3, with a tentative D call TRBD1 (5 bases). Germline CDR1 and CDR2: LGHNA and YNFKEQ. The CDR3 has 15 residues. Trimming took off 3 bases at V and 4 bases at J, with 14 bases between the two ends.

This CDR3 is CASSLGQRSRPTDTQYF. The CDR3 coding sequence is TGTGCCAGCAGCTTGGGTCAGCGGTCACGACCCACAGATACGCAGTATTTT. The V gene is TRBV5-4, the J gene TRBJ2-3, with TRBD2 as a possible D gene (5 bases). Trimming left V 0 bases short and J 2 bases short, with 16 bases between. This CDR3 has 17 amino acids. Germline loops: CDR1 SGHNT, CDR2 YYREEE (reference sequence).

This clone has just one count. CDR3 coding DNA: TGTGCCAGCAGTAAACGCTCTAGCGGGGGGGCGCGAAACAATGAGCAGTTCTTC. As protein: CASSKRSSGGARNNEQFF. The rearrangement links TRBV2 to TRBJ2-1; TRBD2 aligns across 12 bases. Per germline, CDR1 SNHLY and CDR2 FYNNEI. Trimming at V came to 5 bases and at J to 5 bases, leaving 13 bases not matched to a gene. The CDR3 is 18 amino acids.

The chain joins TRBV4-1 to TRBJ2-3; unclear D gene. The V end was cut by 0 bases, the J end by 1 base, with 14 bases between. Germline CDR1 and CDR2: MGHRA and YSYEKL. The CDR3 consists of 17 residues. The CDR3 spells CASSQDVWLDGTDTQYF. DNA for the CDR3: TGCGCCAGCAGCCAAGATGTGTGGCTAGATGGCACAGATACGCAGTATTTT.

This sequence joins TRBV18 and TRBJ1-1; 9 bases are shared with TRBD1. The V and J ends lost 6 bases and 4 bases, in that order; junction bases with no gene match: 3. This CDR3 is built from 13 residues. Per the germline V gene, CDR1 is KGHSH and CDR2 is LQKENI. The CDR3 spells CASSLDRGTEAFF. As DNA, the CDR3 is TGTGCCAGCTCCCTGGACAGGGGCACTGAAGCTTTCTTT.

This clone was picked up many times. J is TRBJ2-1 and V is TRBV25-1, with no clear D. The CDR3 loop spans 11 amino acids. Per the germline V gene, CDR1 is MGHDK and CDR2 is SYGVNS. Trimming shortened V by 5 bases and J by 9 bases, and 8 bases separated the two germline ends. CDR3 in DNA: TGTGCCAGCAGTCCTTTGTTTGAGCAGTTCTTC. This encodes CASSPLFEQFF.

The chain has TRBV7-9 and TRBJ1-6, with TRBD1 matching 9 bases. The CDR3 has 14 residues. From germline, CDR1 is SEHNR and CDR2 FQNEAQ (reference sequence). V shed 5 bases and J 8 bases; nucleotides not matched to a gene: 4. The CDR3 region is CASSPGQGDSPLHF. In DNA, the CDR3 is TGTGCCAGCAGCCCGGGACAGGGCGATTCACCCCTCCACTTT.

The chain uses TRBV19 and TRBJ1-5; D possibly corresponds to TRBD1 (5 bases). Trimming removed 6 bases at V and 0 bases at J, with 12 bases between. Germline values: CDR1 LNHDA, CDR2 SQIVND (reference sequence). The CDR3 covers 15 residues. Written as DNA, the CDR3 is TGTGCCAGTAGGCCCGACAGTTATAGCAATCAGCCCCAGCATTTT. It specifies CASRPDSYSNQPQHF.

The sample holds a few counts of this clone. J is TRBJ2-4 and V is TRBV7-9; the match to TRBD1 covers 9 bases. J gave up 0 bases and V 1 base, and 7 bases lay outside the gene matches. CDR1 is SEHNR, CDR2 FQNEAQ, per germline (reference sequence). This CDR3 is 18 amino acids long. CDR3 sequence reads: CASSLGTGAFLAKNIQYF. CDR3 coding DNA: TGTGCCAGCAGCTTAGGGACAGGGGCCTTCCTAGCCAAAAACATTCAGTACTTC.

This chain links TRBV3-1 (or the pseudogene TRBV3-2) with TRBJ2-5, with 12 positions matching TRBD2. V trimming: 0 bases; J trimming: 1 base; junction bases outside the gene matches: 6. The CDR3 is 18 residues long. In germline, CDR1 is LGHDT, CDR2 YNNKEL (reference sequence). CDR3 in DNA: TGTGCCAGCAGCCAAGAACCTAGCGGGGGGGCCCGCCAAGAGACCCAGTACTTC. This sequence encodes CASSQEPSGGARQETQYF.

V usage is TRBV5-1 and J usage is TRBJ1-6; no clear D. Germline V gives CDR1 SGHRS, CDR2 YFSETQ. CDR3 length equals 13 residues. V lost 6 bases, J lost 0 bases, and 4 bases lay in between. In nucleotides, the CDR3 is TGCGCCAGCACGAGCTCCTATAATTCACCCCTCCACTTT. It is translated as CASTSSYNSPLHF. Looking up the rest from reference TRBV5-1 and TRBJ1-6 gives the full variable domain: KAGVTQTPRYLIKTRGQQVTLSCSPISGHRSVSWYQQTPGQGLQFLFEYFSETQRNKGNFPGRFSGRQFSNSRSEMNVSTLELGDSALYLCASTSSYNSPLHFGNGTRLTVT.

CDR3 amino acids: CASSPLGTSGGAGVTDTQYF. The CDR3 DNA is TGTGCCAGCAGTCCACTCGGGACTAGCGGGGGGGCAGGTGTCACAGATACGCAGTATTTT. This rearrangement joins TRBV7-3 to TRBJ2-3; 16 bases are shared with TRBD2. There are 20 residues in the CDR3. Germline V gene lookup returns CDR1 SGHTA and CDR2 FQGTGA. After removal of 6 bases from V and 2 bases from J, the junction contained 14 bases not matched to a gene. The full variable domain, rest sourced from reference TRBV7-3 and TRBJ2-3, is GAGVSQTPSNKVTEKGKYVELRCDPISGHTALYWYRQSLGQGPEFLIYFQGTGAADDSGLPNDRFFAVRPEGSVSTLKIQRTERGDSAVYLCASSPLGTSGGAGVTDTQYFGPGTRLTVL.

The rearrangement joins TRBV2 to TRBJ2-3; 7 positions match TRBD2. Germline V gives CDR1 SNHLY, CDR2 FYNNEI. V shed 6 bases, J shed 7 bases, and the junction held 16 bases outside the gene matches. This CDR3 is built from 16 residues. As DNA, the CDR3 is TGTGCCAGCAGGGGGTGGCACGGGGAGGGTCCGAATACGCAGTATTTT. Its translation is CASRGWHGEGPNTQYF.

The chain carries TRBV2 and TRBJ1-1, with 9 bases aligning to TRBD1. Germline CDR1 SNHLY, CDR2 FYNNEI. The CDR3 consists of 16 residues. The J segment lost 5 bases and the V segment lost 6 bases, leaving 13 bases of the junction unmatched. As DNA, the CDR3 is TGTGCCAGCAGCGGACAGGGGAAGAGGACGAGGACTGAAGCTTTCTTT. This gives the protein CASSGQGKRTRTEAFF.

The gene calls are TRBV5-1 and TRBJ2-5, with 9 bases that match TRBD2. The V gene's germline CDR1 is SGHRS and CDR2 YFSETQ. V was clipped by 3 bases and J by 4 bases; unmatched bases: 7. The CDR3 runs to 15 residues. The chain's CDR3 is CASSSRGGQGETQYF. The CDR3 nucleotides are TGCGCCAGCAGCTCGCGGGGGGGTCAAGGAGAGACCCAGTACTTC.

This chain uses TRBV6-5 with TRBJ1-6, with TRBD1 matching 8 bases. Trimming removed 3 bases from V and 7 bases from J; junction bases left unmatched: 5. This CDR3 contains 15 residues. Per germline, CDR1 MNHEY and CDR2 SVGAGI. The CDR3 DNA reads TGTGCCAGCAGTTATCGACAGGGGAGGAATTCACCCCTCCACTTT. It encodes CASSYRQGRNSPLHF.